The following is a TCR beta chain sequence with its context. Antigen specificity is unknown. The test was conducted at deep level. Libraries were prepared by immunoSEQ multiplex PCR; TCRdb keeps only in-frame clonotypes and omits some of them. The repertoire holds over 1.4 million clones, with about 96% as singletons. CDR1 is SEHNR, CDR2 FQNEAQ, per germline (reference sequence). After removal of 8 bases from V and 1 base from J, the junction contained 11 bases not matched to a gene. This CDR3 contains 15 residues. This sample was included in a study of shared clonotypes between healthy human individuals. Findings and limits, study-wide: On the whole, naive subsets had larger estimated richness than memory subsets had. Clonotypes shared by all four sorted-subset donors had higher generation probabilities than non-shared clonotypes.

The sequenced material came from naive CD4+ T cells sorted from blood. Subset noted: CD45RA+ positively selected. The receptor was isolated from a man aged 25-40 years in good health. The chain carries TRBV7-9 and TRBJ2-7, with TRBD1 matching 7 bases. CDR3 DNA sequence: TGTGCCAGCGGTACCGGGACAGTGAAGTCCTACGAGCAGTACTTC. This sequence encodes CASGTGTVKSYEQYF.